The T cell receptor (beta chain) under discussion was sequenced for a study of cytomegalovirus exposure and HLA in healthy donors. Overall study context: Earlier, 100 million to 130 million unique TCR beta sequences were recovered from about 170 million T cells by an analysis.

For this clone: As yet, its antigen is unknown.

Notes on the study in general: Follow-up analysis found HLA locus-dependent TCR association rates, highest for DRB1 and lowest for HLA-C. Cytomegalovirus status, reportedly, was diagnosed with high specificity and sensitivity by the classifier.

This PCR relied on a set of 60 Vbeta primers and 13 Jbeta primers. Assay used: immunoSEQ multiplex PCR; TCRdb lists only in-frame clones, some missing. This sample carries about 140,000 clones, roughly four fifths of them seen once, and the ten largest clones take approximately 1.5%. This CDR3 contains 13 residues. The ends lost 7 bases at V and 4 bases at J; junction bases unmatched: 6. Germline-derived CDR1 and CDR2 are MNHEY and SVGAGI. V and J are TRBV6-5 and TRBJ1-1; TRBD1 matches 7 bases. Specimen: PBMCs. The receptor was isolated from a man aged 25 to 40 in good health and CMV-seropositive. This CDR3 is CASTGQIGTEAFF. Here the CDR3 DNA reads TGTGCCAGCACGGGACAGATTGGCACTGAAGCTTTCTTT.